This is a list of T cell receptor beta chains from one sample in a study of T cell changes during pregnancy in multiple sclerosis. The protocol was immunoSEQ multiplex PCR, while the TCRdb copy is restricted to in-frame clones and leaves out a portion. The sample carries approximately 33,000 clones, about 91% recorded once. The sample in question was CD4+ T cells from peripheral blood mononuclear cells, obtained in the first trimester of pregnancy. The receptors here all came from a female donor in good health, enrolled as a control in a pregnancy study. CDR3s include the opening cysteine and the closing phenylalanine or tryptophan. The D gene is left open where the match is weak. Some rows mark clone size as missing; the rest say once, few, many or name a class of expanded clone.

j_call: TRBJ1-3; d_call: -; v_call: TRBV18; clone_size: -; cdr3_nt: TGTGCCAGCTCTCCCACTACAGGAACTGGAAACACCATATATTTT; cdr3_aa: CASSPTTGTGNTIYF
j_call: TRBJ2-2; d_call: TRBD1; v_call: TRBV6-5; clone_size: -; cdr3_nt: TGTGCCAGCACAAGGGGGCGGTCCGGGGAGCTGTTTTTT; cdr3_aa: CASTRGRSGELFF
j_call: TRBJ1-5; d_call: -; v_call: TRBV27; clone_size: -; cdr3_nt: TGTGCCAGCAGGTGGGGGGGGCAGGATAGCAATCAGCCCCAGCATTTT; cdr3_aa: CASRWGGQDSNQPQHF
j_call: TRBJ1-1; d_call: TRBD1; v_call: TRBV5-6; clone_size: -; cdr3_nt: TGTGCCAGCAGCCGGGACAGGGTTTCCACTGAAGCTTTCTTT; cdr3_aa: CASSRDRVSTEAFF
j_call: TRBJ2-1; d_call: -; v_call: TRBV4-2; clone_size: -; cdr3_nt: TGTGCCAGCAGCCAAGATTCTCCCGAGGGGCAGTTCTTC; cdr3_aa: CASSQDSPEGQFF
j_call: TRBJ2-2; d_call: TRBD1; v_call: TRBV11-3; clone_size: -; cdr3_nt: TGTGCCAGCAGCTTGGGGACAGGGTTGAACACCGGGGAGCTGTTTTTT; cdr3_aa: CASSLGTGLNTGELFF
j_call: TRBJ1-3; d_call: TRBD1; v_call: TRBV9; clone_size: -; cdr3_nt: TGTGCCAGCAGCGACCTACGGACAGGGGCATCTGGAAACACCATATATTTT; cdr3_aa: CASSDLRTGASGNTIYF
j_call: TRBJ1-1; d_call: -; v_call: TRBV11-2; clone_size: few; cdr3_nt: TGTGCCAGCAGCTTCAGGTTGGGGCAGCTGAACACTGAAGCTTTCTTT; cdr3_aa: CASSFRLGQLNTEAFF
j_call: TRBJ2-2; d_call: TRBD1; v_call: TRBV25-1; clone_size: once; cdr3_nt: TGTGCCAGCAGCAACGCCGGGACAGGGGTCGGGGAGCTGTTTTTT; cdr3_aa: CASSNAGTGVGELFF
j_call: TRBJ2-3; d_call: TRBD2; v_call: TRBV25-1; clone_size: -; cdr3_nt: TGTGCCAGCAGTGATGGGGGGGATCGGACAGATACGCAGTATTTT; cdr3_aa: CASSDGGDRTDTQYF
j_call: TRBJ1-2; d_call: TRBD1; v_call: TRBV5-1; clone_size: once; cdr3_nt: TGCGCCAGCCAAGGGACAGGGAATGGCTACACCTTC; cdr3_aa: CASQGTGNGYTF
j_call: TRBJ2-7; d_call: TRBD2; v_call: TRBV9; clone_size: -; cdr3_nt: TGTGCCAGCAGCTCAGGACTAGCGGGGGCCGCCTACGAGCAGTACTTC; cdr3_aa: CASSSGLAGAAYEQYF
j_call: TRBJ1-4; d_call: TRBD1; v_call: TRBV18; clone_size: -; cdr3_nt: TGTGCCAGCTCATTAACAGGGGGCGCTTCTGAAAAACTGTTTTTT; cdr3_aa: CASSLTGGASEKLFF
j_call: TRBJ2-2; d_call: TRBD2; v_call: TRBV11-3; clone_size: -; cdr3_nt: TGTGCCAGCAGCCAGCGACTAGCGGGCAACACCGGGGAGCTGTTTTTT; cdr3_aa: CASSQRLAGNTGELFF
j_call: TRBJ2-3; d_call: -; v_call: TRBV30; clone_size: -; cdr3_nt: TGTGCCTGGAGCCCCATCTGGCAGGAATTGGGCACAGATACGCAGTATTTT; cdr3_aa: CAWSPIWQELGTDTQYF
j_call: TRBJ1-1; d_call: TRBD1; v_call: TRBV7-2; clone_size: -; cdr3_nt: TGTGCCAGCAGCTTAGCGGCTTCAGGACAGGGAACTTTCTTT; cdr3_aa: CASSLAASGQGTFF
j_call: TRBJ1-4; d_call: -; v_call: TRBV7-9; clone_size: -; cdr3_nt: TGTGCCAGCAGCTTAGTATGGGACTCGAGTGAAAAACTGTTTTTT; cdr3_aa: CASSLVWDSSEKLFF
j_call: TRBJ1-1; d_call: TRBD1; v_call: TRBV30; clone_size: medium-sized; cdr3_nt: TGTGCCTGGAGTGGGACAGGGAACACTGAAGCTTTCTTT; cdr3_aa: CAWSGTGNTEAFF
j_call: TRBJ1-2; d_call: TRBD1; v_call: TRBV19; clone_size: once; cdr3_nt: TGTGCCAGTAGTCGACAGGGGGCCTACGAGGGCTACACCTTC; cdr3_aa: CASSRQGAYEGYTF
j_call: TRBJ2-5; d_call: -; v_call: TRBV5-4; clone_size: -; cdr3_nt: TGTGCCAGCACGGGATTAATGCACGGGCGCTCGGGGGAGACCCAGTACTTC; cdr3_aa: CASTGLMHGRSGETQYF
j_call: TRBJ2-7; d_call: -; v_call: TRBV29-1; clone_size: -; cdr3_nt: TGCAGCGTTGAGGGCCCAAGGTCCTACGAGCAGTACTTC; cdr3_aa: CSVEGPRSYEQYF
j_call: TRBJ2-7; d_call: -; v_call: TRBV5-1; clone_size: -; cdr3_nt: TGCGCCAGCAGCCCACGTGCGGCAGGGGCGGATGAGTACTTC; cdr3_aa: CASSPRAAGADEYF
j_call: TRBJ2-5; d_call: -; v_call: TRBV6-6; clone_size: -; cdr3_nt: TGTGCCAGCAGTCAACAAGAGACCCAGTACTTC; cdr3_aa: CASSQQETQYF
j_call: TRBJ1-5; d_call: -; v_call: TRBV19; clone_size: -; cdr3_nt: TGTGCCAGTAAAATCAGCAGGGGCGCCCTAGTCCATCAGCCCCAGCATTTT; cdr3_aa: CASKISRGALVHQPQHF
j_call: TRBJ2-6; d_call: TRBD1; v_call: TRBV5-8; clone_size: once; cdr3_nt: TGTGCCAGCAGCCCCAGGACAGGGCTTACCTCTGGGGCCAACGTCCTGACTTTC; cdr3_aa: CASSPRTGLTSGANVLTF
j_call: TRBJ1-4; d_call: -; v_call: TRBV30; clone_size: few; cdr3_nt: TGTGCCTGGACTGCCAGCCCGGCGGGTGAAAAACTGTTTTTT; cdr3_aa: CAWTASPAGEKLFF
j_call: TRBJ1-6; d_call: -; v_call: TRBV4-3; clone_size: -; cdr3_nt: TGCGCCAGCAGCCAGGGGGGCTCCTATAATTCACCCCTCCACTTT; cdr3_aa: CASSQGGSYNSPLHF
j_call: TRBJ2-3; d_call: TRBD2; v_call: TRBV30; clone_size: -; cdr3_nt: TGTGCCTGGAGTGCCACTAGCGGGGCCCTCCATTTT; cdr3_aa: CAWSATSGALHF
j_call: TRBJ1-1; d_call: -; v_call: TRBV5-1; clone_size: -; cdr3_nt: TGCGCCAGCAGCTCCAGAGCGGGGGGCTCCACTGAAGCTTTCTTT; cdr3_aa: CASSSRAGGSTEAFF
j_call: TRBJ1-1; d_call: -; v_call: TRBV5-6; clone_size: -; cdr3_nt: TGTGCCAGCAGCTCGGGACACAGATTGAACACTGAAGCTTTCTTT; cdr3_aa: CASSSGHRLNTEAFF
j_call: TRBJ1-2; d_call: TRBD1; v_call: TRBV29-1; clone_size: -; cdr3_nt: TGCAGCGTCGGACAGGGGGCAGGCTATGGCTACACCTTC; cdr3_aa: CSVGQGAGYGYTF
j_call: TRBJ2-5; d_call: -; v_call: TRBV11-3; clone_size: -; cdr3_nt: TGTGCCAGCAGCTTAGCTCTAGCGGAGACCCAGTACTTC; cdr3_aa: CASSLALAETQYF
j_call: TRBJ1-1; d_call: -; v_call: TRBV2; clone_size: -; cdr3_nt: TGTGCCAGCAGTGCTACACAGGGCGGCACTGAAGCTTTCTTT; cdr3_aa: CASSATQGGTEAFF
j_call: TRBJ1-1; d_call: -; v_call: TRBV11-2; clone_size: -; cdr3_nt: TGTGCCAGCAGCTTTCAGGAGAACACTGAAGCTTTCTTT; cdr3_aa: CASSFQENTEAFF
j_call: TRBJ1-2; d_call: -; v_call: TRBV4-3; clone_size: -; cdr3_nt: TGCGCCAGCAGCCAAGGGGGGGAATCTAACTATGGCTACACCTTC; cdr3_aa: CASSQGGESNYGYTF
j_call: TRBJ1-6; d_call: TRBD1; v_call: TRBV5-5; clone_size: -; cdr3_nt: TGTGCCAGCAGCTTCCGGGACAGCCATTCACCCCTCCACTTT; cdr3_aa: CASSFRDSHSPLHF
j_call: TRBJ1-2; d_call: TRBD1; v_call: TRBV2; clone_size: -; cdr3_nt: TGTGCCAGCAGTTCGGGACAGGGGGACTATGGCTACACCTTC; cdr3_aa: CASSSGQGDYGYTF
j_call: TRBJ2-5; d_call: TRBD1; v_call: TRBV19; clone_size: -; cdr3_nt: TGTGCCAGTAGTATTCCCGGGGACAGGAATAGGGAGACCCAGTACTTC; cdr3_aa: CASSIPGDRNRETQYF
j_call: TRBJ2-7; d_call: TRBD1; v_call: TRBV6-6; clone_size: -; cdr3_nt: TGTGCCAGCAGTTACTCGTCGGGACAGGGCCACGAGCAGTACTTC; cdr3_aa: CASSYSSGQGHEQYF
j_call: TRBJ1-2; d_call: -; v_call: TRBV6-1; clone_size: -; cdr3_nt: TGTGCCAGCAGTGAAGCGCTTTGGCAAGCGGACTATGGCTACACCTTC; cdr3_aa: CASSEALWQADYGYTF
j_call: TRBJ1-4; d_call: TRBD1; v_call: TRBV6-1; clone_size: -; cdr3_nt: TGTGCCAGCATTACGGACAGGGGGAATGAAAAACTGTTTTTT; cdr3_aa: CASITDRGNEKLFF